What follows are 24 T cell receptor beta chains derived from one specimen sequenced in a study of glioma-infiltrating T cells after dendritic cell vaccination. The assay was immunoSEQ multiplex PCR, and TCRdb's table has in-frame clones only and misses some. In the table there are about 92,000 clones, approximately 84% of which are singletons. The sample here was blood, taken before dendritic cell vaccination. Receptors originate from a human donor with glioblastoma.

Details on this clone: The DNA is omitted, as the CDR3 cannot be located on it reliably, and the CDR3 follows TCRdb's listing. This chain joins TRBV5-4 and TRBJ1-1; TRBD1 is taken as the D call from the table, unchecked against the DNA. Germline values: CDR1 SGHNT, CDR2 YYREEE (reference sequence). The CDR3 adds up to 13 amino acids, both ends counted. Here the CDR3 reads CASSLAYVGTGTF.

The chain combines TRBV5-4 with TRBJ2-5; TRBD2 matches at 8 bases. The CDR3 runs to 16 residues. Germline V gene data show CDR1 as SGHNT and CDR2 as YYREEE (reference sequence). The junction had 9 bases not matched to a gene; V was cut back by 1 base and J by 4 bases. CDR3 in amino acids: CASSLYGGAGSETQYF. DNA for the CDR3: TGTGCCAGCAGCTTGTACGGGGGGGCCGGTTCAGAGACCCAGTACTTC.

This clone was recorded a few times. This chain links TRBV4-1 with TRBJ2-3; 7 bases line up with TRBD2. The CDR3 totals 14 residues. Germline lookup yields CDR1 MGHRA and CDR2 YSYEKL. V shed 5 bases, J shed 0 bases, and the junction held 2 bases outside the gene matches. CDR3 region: CASSYSGSTDTQYF. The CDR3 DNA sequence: TGCGCCAGCAGCTATAGCGGGAGCACAGATACGCAGTATTTT.

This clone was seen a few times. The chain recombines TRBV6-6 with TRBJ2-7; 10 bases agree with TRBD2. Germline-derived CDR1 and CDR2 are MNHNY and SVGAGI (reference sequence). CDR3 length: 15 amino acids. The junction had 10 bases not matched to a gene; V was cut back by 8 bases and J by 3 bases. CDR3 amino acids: CASRLTSGVIYEQYF. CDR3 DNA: TGTGCCAGCCGTTTAACTAGCGGGGTAATCTACGAGCAGTACTTC.

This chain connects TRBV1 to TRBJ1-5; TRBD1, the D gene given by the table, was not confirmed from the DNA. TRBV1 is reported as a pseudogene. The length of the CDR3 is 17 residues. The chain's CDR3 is CTSSQWGTDYSNQPQHF. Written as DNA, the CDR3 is TGCACCAGCAGCCAATGGGGGACAGACTATAGCAATCAGCCCCAGCATTTT.

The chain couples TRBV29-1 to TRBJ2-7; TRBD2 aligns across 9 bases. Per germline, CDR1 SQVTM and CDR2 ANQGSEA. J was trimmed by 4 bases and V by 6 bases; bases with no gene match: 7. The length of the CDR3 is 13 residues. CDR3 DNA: TGCAGCGTCCGAGCGGGAGGCCAGTACGAGCAGTACTTC. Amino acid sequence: CSVRAGGQYEQYF.

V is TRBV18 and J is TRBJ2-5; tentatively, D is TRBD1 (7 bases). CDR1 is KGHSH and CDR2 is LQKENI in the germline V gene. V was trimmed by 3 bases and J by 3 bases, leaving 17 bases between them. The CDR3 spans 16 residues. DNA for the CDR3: TGTGCCAGCTCACCCCAGCAGGGGGGTAGGGAAGAGACCCAGTACTTC. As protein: CASSPQQGGREETQYF.

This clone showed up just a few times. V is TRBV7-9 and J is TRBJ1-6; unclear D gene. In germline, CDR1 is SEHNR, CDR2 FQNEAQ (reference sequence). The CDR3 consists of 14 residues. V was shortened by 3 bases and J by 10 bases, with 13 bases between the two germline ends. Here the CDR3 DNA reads TGTGCCAGCAGCTTGTTCATCGAGGGCTCACCCCTCCACTTT. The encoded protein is CASSLFIEGSPLHF.

CDR3 region: CASSVDIMNTEAFF. The CDR3 DNA is TGTGCCAGCAGCGTTGACATCATGAACACTGAAGCTTTCTTT. The chain carries TRBV9 and TRBJ1-1; D gene ambiguous. Looked up from germline, CDR1 is SGDLS and CDR2 is YYNGEE. The V gene lost 2 bases and the J gene lost 0 bases, with 8 bases spanning the gap. The CDR3 totals 14 residues.

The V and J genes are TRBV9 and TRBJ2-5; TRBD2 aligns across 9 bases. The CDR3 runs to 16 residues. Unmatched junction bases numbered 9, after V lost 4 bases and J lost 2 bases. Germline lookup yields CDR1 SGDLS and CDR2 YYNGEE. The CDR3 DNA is TGTGCCAGCAGCCCTAATAGCGGGGGACATCAAGAGACCCAGTACTTC. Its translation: CASSPNSGGHQETQYF.

The DNA for the CDR3 is TGTGCCAGTAGTATGGCACAGTCGAACACTGAAGCTTTCTTT. This codes for CASSMAQSNTEAFF. The J gene is TRBJ1-1, the V gene TRBV19; D call uncertain. The CDR3 extends over 14 amino acids. V was clipped by 3 bases and J by 1 base, with 9 bases between them. Germline CDR1 reads LNHDA; CDR2 reads SQIVND (reference sequence).

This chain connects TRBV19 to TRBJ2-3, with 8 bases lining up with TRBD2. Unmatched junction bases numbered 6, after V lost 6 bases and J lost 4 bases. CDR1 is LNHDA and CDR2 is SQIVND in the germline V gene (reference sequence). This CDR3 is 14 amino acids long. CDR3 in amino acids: CASSPGLVPDTQYF. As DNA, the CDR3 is TGTGCCAGTAGCCCGGGACTAGTTCCAGATACGCAGTATTTT.

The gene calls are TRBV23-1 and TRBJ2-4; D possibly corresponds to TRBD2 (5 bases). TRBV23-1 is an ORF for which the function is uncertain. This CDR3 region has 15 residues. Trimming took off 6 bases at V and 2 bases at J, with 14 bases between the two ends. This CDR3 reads CASSPEAVPKNIQYF. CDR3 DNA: TGCGCCAGCAGCCCGGAGGCGGTACCCAAAAACATTCAGTACTTC.

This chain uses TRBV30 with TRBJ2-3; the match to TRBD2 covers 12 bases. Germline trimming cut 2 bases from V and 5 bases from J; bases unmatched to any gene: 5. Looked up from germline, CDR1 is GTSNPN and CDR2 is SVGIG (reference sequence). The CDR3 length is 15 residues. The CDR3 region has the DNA TGTGCCTGGAGTATCCTAGCGGGAGGGGGAGATACGCAGTATTTT. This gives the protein CAWSILAGGGDTQYF.

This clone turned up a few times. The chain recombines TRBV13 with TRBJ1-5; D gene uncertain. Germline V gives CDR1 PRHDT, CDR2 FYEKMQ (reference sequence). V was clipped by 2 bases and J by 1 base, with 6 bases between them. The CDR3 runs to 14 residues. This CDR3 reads CASSLRGSNQPQHF. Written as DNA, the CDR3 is TGTGCCAGCAGCTTACGGGGAAGCAATCAGCCCCAGCATTTT.

CDR3: CASSPFTDTQYF. As DNA, the CDR3 is TGTGCCAGCAGCCCGTTCACAGATACGCAGTATTTT. The chain combines TRBV5-5 with TRBJ2-3; D is undetermined. The CDR3 loop spans 12 amino acids. Trimming took off 4 bases at V and 2 bases at J, with 5 bases between the two ends. The germline CDR1 and CDR2 sequences are SGHKS and YYEKEE (reference sequence).

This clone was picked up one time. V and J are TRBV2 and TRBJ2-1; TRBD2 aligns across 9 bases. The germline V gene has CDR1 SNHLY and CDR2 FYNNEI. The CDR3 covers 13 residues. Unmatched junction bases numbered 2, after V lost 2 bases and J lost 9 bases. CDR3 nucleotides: TGTGCCAGCAGTGAACTAGCGGGAACTGAGCAGTTCTTC. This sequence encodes CASSELAGTEQFF.

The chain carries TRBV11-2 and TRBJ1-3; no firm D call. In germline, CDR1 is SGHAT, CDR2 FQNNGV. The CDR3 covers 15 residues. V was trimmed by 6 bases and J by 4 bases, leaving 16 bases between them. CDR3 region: CASRRAGRKGNTIYF. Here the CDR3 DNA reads TGTGCCAGCAGGCGAGCCGGGAGGAAGGGAAACACCATATATTTT.

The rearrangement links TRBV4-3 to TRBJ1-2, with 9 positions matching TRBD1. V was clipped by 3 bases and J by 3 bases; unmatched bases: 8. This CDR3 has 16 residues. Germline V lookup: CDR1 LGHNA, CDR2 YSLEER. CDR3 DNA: TGCGCCAGCAGCCAGCGACAGGGGGTTGGGGACTATGGCTACACCTTC. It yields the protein CASSQRQGVGDYGYTF.

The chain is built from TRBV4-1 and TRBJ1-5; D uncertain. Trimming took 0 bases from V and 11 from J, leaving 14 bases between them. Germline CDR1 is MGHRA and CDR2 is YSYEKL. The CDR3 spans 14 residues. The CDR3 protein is CASSQEGYPAAQHF. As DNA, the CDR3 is TGCGCCAGCAGCCAAGAGGGCTACCCGGCAGCCCAGCATTTT.

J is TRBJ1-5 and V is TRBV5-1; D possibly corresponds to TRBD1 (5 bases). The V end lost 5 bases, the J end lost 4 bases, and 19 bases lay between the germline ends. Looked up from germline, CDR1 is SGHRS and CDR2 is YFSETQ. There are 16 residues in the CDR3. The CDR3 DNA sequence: TGCGCCAGCAGGCGCTCCCCCACAGGAGAGAATCAGCCCCAGCATTTT. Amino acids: CASRRSPTGENQPQHF.

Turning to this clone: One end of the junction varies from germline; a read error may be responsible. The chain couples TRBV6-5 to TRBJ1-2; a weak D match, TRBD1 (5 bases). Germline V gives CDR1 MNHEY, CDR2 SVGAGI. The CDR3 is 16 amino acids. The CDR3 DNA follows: TGTGCCAGCAGTTACTCTTACCCAGGGACTAAGTATGGCTACACCTTC. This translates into CASSYSYPGTKYGYTF.

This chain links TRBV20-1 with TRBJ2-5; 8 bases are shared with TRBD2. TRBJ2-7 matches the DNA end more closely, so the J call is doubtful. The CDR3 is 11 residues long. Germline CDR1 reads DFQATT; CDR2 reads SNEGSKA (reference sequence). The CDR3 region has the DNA TGCAGTGCCCGGGGGGGCCTCGAGCAGTACTTC. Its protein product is CSARGGLEQYF.

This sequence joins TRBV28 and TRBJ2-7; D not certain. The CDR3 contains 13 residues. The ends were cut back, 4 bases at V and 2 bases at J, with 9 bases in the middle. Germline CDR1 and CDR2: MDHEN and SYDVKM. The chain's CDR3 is CASSSDIPYEQYF. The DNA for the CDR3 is TGTGCCAGCAGTTCAGACATCCCCTACGAGCAGTACTTC.